These T cell receptor beta chains were read from a single sample in a study of post-analysis software for immune sequencing data. A single record per CDR3 protein comes from TCRdb applying MiXCR to the PCR reads. The repertoire holds some 700,000 distinct CDR3 sequences, with around 60% as singletons. Sequenced: blood. These receptors were obtained from a girl aged 2-10 years with multiple sclerosis. Each CDR3 is given with its conserved first and last residue. The D gene is left open where the match is weak. A clone size is listed for some rows: how often the clone was seen (once, few, many), or a class if it is expanded.

j_gene,abundance,d_gene,v_gene,CDR3nt,CDR3aa
TRBJ2-3,.,TRBD2,TRBV24-1,TGTGCCACCAGTGAGCAGCGGGGGACTCCAGGTACGCAGTATTTT,CATSEQRGTPGTQYF
TRBJ1-5,.,TRBD1,TRBV4-1,TGCGCCAGCAACCAAGTAGGCACAGGGGATCAGCCCCAGCATTTT,CASNQVGTGDQPQHF
TRBJ2-1,.,.,TRBV14,TGTGCCAGCAGCAGAGGACGGTTTAGCTCCTACAATGAGCAGTTCTTC,CASSRGRFSSYNEQFF
TRBJ2-1,.,TRBD2,TRBV12-3/TRBV12-4,TGTGCCAGCAGTTTTCAGACTAGCGGGAGGGCTGGTAATGAGCAGTTCTTC,CASSFQTSGRAGNEQFF
TRBJ2-3,.,.,TRBV29-1,TGCAGCGTTGAGAAGGAGAGCACAGATACGCAGTATTTT,CSVEKESTDTQYF
TRBJ2-1,few,TRBD2,TRBV5-1,TGCGCCAGCAGCTTGGTTTTAGCGGGGGGAGATGAGCAGTTCTTC,CASSLVLAGGDEQFF
TRBJ2-7,.,TRBD2,TRBV19,TGTGCCAGTAGCACCGGGACTATCTCCATCGAGCAGTACTTC,CASSTGTISIEQYF
TRBJ2-1,once,.,TRBV4-1,TGCGCCAGCAGCCAATTAAGTAATGAGCAGTTCTTC,CASSQLSNEQFF
TRBJ2-5,.,.,TRBV20-1,TGCAGTGCTAGAGATTGGGTCCGGGTTCAAGAGACCCAGTACTTC,CSARDWVRVQETQYF
TRBJ2-3,.,TRBD2,TRBV20-1,TGCAGTGCTAATCCCGGGACTATCACGCAGTATTTT,CSANPGTITQYF
TRBJ2-1,few,TRBD2,TRBV7-9,TGTGCCAGCAGCTTACGGGGGGGGTACAATGAGCAGTTCTTC,CASSLRGGYNEQFF
TRBJ2-3,.,TRBD2,TRBV15,TGTGCCACCAGCAGAGGGTTTAGCGGGAGAATTATAAGCGAAGATACGCAGTATTTT,CATSRGFSGRIISEDTQYF
TRBJ2-3,.,.,TRBV25-1,TGTGCCAGCAGTGATCTTATGGATACGCAGTATTTT,CASSDLMDTQYF
TRBJ2-1,.,TRBD1,TRBV11-2,TGTGCCAGCAGCTTTCAGGGGGCTGAGCAGTTCTTC,CASSFQGAEQFF
TRBJ2-1,.,TRBD1,TRBV2,TGTGCCAGTAACACTAGGACAGGCGTCAATGAGCAGTTCTTC,CASNTRTGVNEQFF
TRBJ2-7,.,TRBD1,TRBV15,TGTGCCACCAGCAGACCCCCGGGTTGGCGGGACAGGGAGCAGTACTTC,CATSRPPGWRDREQYF
TRBJ2-1,.,TRBD2,TRBV5-1,TGCGCCAGCAGCCCGGGACTAGCGGGAGAACTAGGTGAGCAGTTCTTC,CASSPGLAGELGEQFF
TRBJ2-7,few,TRBD2,TRBV4-1,TGCGCCAGCAGAGACCTTACGGGGGGGTCCGCCGAGCAGTACTTC,CASRDLTGGSAEQYF
TRBJ2-7,.,TRBD2,TRBV27,TGTGCCAGCAGTCTCCCGGGACTAGCGGGAGGTAAGGGCTCCTACGAGCAGTACTTC,CASSLPGLAGGKGSYEQYF
TRBJ2-3,.,.,TRBV7-2,TGTGCCAGCAGCCAAACGAGGGCCGCAGATACGCAGTATTTT,CASSQTRAADTQYF
TRBJ1-2,.,.,TRBV29-1,TGCAGCGTTGAATACTTTGGGCAGACAGCTAACTATGGCTACACCTTC,CSVEYFGQTANYGYTF
TRBJ2-3,few,.,TRBV20-1,TGCAGTGCTATCCTCCGGGAGCTCACAGATACGCAGTATTTT,CSAILRELTDTQYF
TRBJ2-1,few,.,TRBV7-6,TGTGCCAGCAGCCAAACTAGGTCCTACAATGAGCAGTTCTTC,CASSQTRSYNEQFF
TRBJ2-3,.,TRBD2,TRBV4-2,TGTGCCAGCAGCAGCCAACGGGGGACTAGTTGGACAGATACGCAGTATTTT,CASSSQRGTSWTDTQYF
TRBJ2-5,.,.,TRBV6-5,TGTGCCAGCAGTTATTGGCGGGAAGAGACCCAGTACTTC,CASSYWREETQYF
TRBJ2-7,.,.,TRBV27,TGTGCCAGCCGCGACCCCATGAACGAGCAGTACTTC,CASRDPMNEQYF
TRBJ2-1,.,.,TRBV25-1,TGTGCCAGCAGTGAAGGGAGTCGCAGCTCCTACAATGAGCAGTTCTTC,CASSEGSRSSYNEQFF
TRBJ2-4,.,.,TRBV6-5,TGTGCCAGCTCCGGGGTCCCAGCCAAAAACATTCAGTACTTC,CASSGVPAKNIQYF
TRBJ2-5,.,TRBD1,TRBV5-1,TGCGCCAGCAGTAAAGGGGACAGGGACCAAGAGACCCAGTACTTC,CASSKGDRDQETQYF
TRBJ1-5,.,.,TRBV5-1,TGCGCCAGCAGCCCGACGCCGGCTCAGGGGTATAGCAATCAGCCCCAGCATTTT,CASSPTPAQGYSNQPQHF
TRBJ2-4,few,.,TRBV28,TGTGCCAGCAGTAGTGGGACTTTACTAGCCAAAAACATTCAGTACTTC,CASSSGTLLAKNIQYF
TRBJ2-7,.,.,TRBV29-1,TGCAGCGTTGATAAGGGGCCAGAGGCGAGTTCGTCCTACGAGCAGTACTTC,CSVDKGPEASSSYEQYF
TRBJ2-1,few,.,TRBV6-5,TGTGCCAGCAGTTACTCCGGGGCCCGCTCCTACAATGAGCAGTTCTTC,CASSYSGARSYNEQFF
TRBJ2-6,few,.,TRBV27,TGTGCCAGCAGTTCACAGTTAACTGGGGCCAACGTCCTGACTTTC,CASSSQLTGANVLTF
TRBJ2-3,.,TRBD2,TRBV10-3,TGTGCCATCAGTGGGGGACTAGCGGGAGTCTCTGGCACAGATACGCAGTATTTT,CAISGGLAGVSGTDTQYF
TRBJ1-2,.,.,TRBV29-1,TGCAGCGTTATTTGGGCAGGAGGAGAGTATGGCTACACCTTC,CSVIWAGGEYGYTF
TRBJ2-1,.,.,TRBV6-5,TGTGCCAGCAGTTACGAGGTGTCCTACAATGAGCAGTTCTTC,CASSYEVSYNEQFF
TRBJ2-1,.,.,TRBV5-1,TGCGCCAGCAGCTTGCTGAGCCACAATGAGCAGTTCTTC,CASSLLSHNEQFF
TRBJ2-5,.,TRBD2,TRBV5-5,TGTGCCAGCAGCTTGGGGACTAGTATGGAGACCCAGTACTTC,CASSLGTSMETQYF
TRBJ2-1,.,TRBD2,TRBV6-2/TRBV6-3,TGTGCCAGCAGTATTAGCGGGAGGGGGAATGAGCAGTTCTTC,CASSISGRGNEQFF
TRBJ2-5,.,.,TRBV6-5,TGTGCCAGCAGTTACTCCGGGCGGGAAGAGACCCAGTACTTC,CASSYSGREETQYF
TRBJ2-1,.,TRBD2,TRBV5-6,TGTGCCAGCAGCTTGGGACTAGCGGGGGTTAGTGAGCAGTTCTTC,CASSLGLAGVSEQFF
TRBJ1-2,few,TRBD1,TRBV5-1,TGCGCCAGCAGCTTGAACCTCGACAGGGCAAATGGCTACACCTTC,CASSLNLDRANGYTF
TRBJ2-1,few,TRBD2,TRBV7-6,TGTGCCAGCAGCTTAGGAGCTAGCGGGGGGGCATATGAGCAGTTCTTC,CASSLGASGGAYEQFF
TRBJ2-1,.,.,TRBV5-1,TGCGCCAGCAGCTTGGATCAGAGTGAGCAGTTCTTC,CASSLDQSEQFF
TRBJ1-4,.,TRBD1,TRBV4-1,TGCGCCAGCAGCCAAGTGGAGGGACAGGGCCGGGAAAAACTGTTTTTT,CASSQVEGQGREKLFF
TRBJ2-1,once,TRBD2,TRBV4-2,TGTGCCAGCAGCCAGGGGGGACTAGCGGGGACTTACAATGAGCAGTTCTTC,CASSQGGLAGTYNEQFF
TRBJ2-5,few,.,TRBV20-1,TGCAGCGCCGACCGGGAGGAGACCCAGTACTTC,CSADREETQYF
TRBJ2-1,.,TRBD2,TRBV13,TGTGCCAGCAGCTTTCAACCACTAGCGGGAGGGCCTAATGAGCAGTTCTTC,CASSFQPLAGGPNEQFF
TRBJ2-3,few,.,TRBV15,TGTGCCACCAGCAGAGATTCGGATAGGGTGGAAGATACGCAGTATTTT,CATSRDSDRVEDTQYF
TRBJ2-5,.,.,TRBV3-1,TGTGCCAGCAGCCAAGAGGGAGCCCGGGAGCAGTACTTC,CASSQEGAREQYF
TRBJ2-1,.,TRBD2,TRBV3-1,TGTGCCAGCAGCCAAGAATCGTTGGGACTAAAGCAGTTCTTC,CASSQESLGLKQFF
TRBJ2-1,.,TRBD2,TRBV20-1,TGCAGTGCTAGACTTCATAAGACTAGCGGGAGGGCCGGGTATGAGCAGTTCTTC,CSARLHKTSGRAGYEQFF
TRBJ2-1,few,.,TRBV20-1,TGCAGTGTTAGCCTCTACAGGGCTCGAGAGCAGTTCTTC,CSVSLYRAREQFF
TRBJ1-1,.,.,TRBV11-2,TGTGCCAGCAGCCCCATCCTTAGCAGGACCCTGAACACTGAAGCTTTCTTT,CASSPILSRTLNTEAFF